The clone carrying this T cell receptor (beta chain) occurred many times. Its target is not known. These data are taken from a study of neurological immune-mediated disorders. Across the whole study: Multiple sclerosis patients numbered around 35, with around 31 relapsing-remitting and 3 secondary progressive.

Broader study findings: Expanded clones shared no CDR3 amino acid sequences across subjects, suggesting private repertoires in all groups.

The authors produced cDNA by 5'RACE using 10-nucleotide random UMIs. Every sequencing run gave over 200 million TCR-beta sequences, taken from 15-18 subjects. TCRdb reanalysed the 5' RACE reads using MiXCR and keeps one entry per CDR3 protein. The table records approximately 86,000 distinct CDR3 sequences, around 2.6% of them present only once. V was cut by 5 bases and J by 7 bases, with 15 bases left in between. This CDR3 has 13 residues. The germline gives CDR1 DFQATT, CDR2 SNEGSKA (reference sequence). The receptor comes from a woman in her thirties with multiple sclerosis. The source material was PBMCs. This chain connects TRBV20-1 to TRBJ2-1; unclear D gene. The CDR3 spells CSAPLAPSNEQFF. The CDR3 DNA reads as TGCAGTGCTCCCCTCGCCCCTTCAAATGAGCAGTTCTTC.